This record covers a single T cell receptor beta chain. Reverse transcription used roughly 0.5 to 1 ug RNA and random hexamers. Amplification of TCR beta CDR3 by immunoSEQ multiplex PCR spanned 54 Vbeta and 13 Jbeta. TCRdb re-called the immunoSEQ multiplex PCR reads through MiXCR, storing one row per CDR3 protein. The sample carries roughly 150,000 distinct CDR3 sequences, just over 90% recorded once. This record belongs to a study of CD8 T cells in Susac syndrome. Sequencing of TCR beta was performed on blood CD8+ T cells and on blood CD4+ T cells. The junction had 8 bases not matched to a gene; V was cut back by 7 bases and J by 9 bases. Germline CDR1 reads MNHEY; CDR2 reads SMNVEV (reference sequence). The length of the CDR3 is 13 residues.

The TCR originated in a human donor in good health. The V call is TRBV27, the J call TRBJ2-1, with TRBD2 identical over 8 bases. Input material: CD4+ T cells from PBMCs. DNA for the CDR3: TGTGCCAGCAAAATCCTCGGGGGGGTTGAGCAGTTCTTC. This translates into CASKILGGVEQFF.